This T cell receptor beta chain is drawn from a study of Ad26.COV2.S vaccination and SARS-CoV-2 variants. Regarding treatment: 19 received Ad26.COV2.S at low or high dose, single or two shots; roughly 5 received placebo; per-sample allocation not given. Following the first vaccine or placebo injection, samples were taken on day 63. This CDR3 is 12 amino acids long. V was trimmed by 5 bases and J by 11 bases, leaving 13 bases between them. CDR1 is WNHNN, CDR2 SYGVQD, per germline (reference sequence). Data came from immunoSEQ multiplex PCR; TCRdb stores just in-frame clones and leaves some out. The sample has over 300,000 clones; 83% are singletons.

The rearrangement joins TRBV10-1 to TRBJ2-4; a weak D match, TRBD1 (6 bases). This sample comprised peripheral blood, obtained in a trial of Ad26.COV2.S vaccine versus placebo. The clonotype was recovered from a person between 18 and 59 years old who received the Ad26.COV2.S COVID-19 vaccine or a placebo. CDR3 residues: CASSRDNIFQYF. The CDR3 bases are TGCGCCAGCAGTCGGGACAACATATTTCAGTACTTC.